These 10 T cell receptor beta chains share one sample of origin, sequenced in a study of cytomegalovirus exposure and HLA in healthy donors. Primers: 60 Vbeta forward and 13 Jbeta reverse. Method: immunoSEQ multiplex PCR; TCRdb's copy keeps in-frame clones and lacks some. Found here are roughly 180,000 clones, roughly a tenth of them singletons; the top ten hold roughly 1.3%. Material: PBMCs. Receptors originate from a woman between 25 and 40 years old in good health and CMV-seropositive.

This clone was counted between two and nine times. V gene TRBV5-4 combines with J gene TRBJ2-3, with TRBD2 matching over 7 bases. Trimming cost V 7 bases and J 4 bases; bases outside gene matches: 6. The CDR3 spans 13 residues. Germline V lookup: CDR1 SGHNT, CDR2 YYREEE (reference sequence). The DNA of the CDR3 is TGTGCCAGCCGCGGCGGGAGCCCAGATACGCAGTATTTT. Translated, it gives CASRGGSPDTQYF.

CDR3 loop: CASSEDGRGGELFF. In DNA form, the CDR3 reads TGTGCCAGCAGTGAAGACGGGAGAGGCGGGGAGCTGTTTTTT. The J gene is TRBJ2-2, the V gene TRBV2; D might be TRBD2 (6 bases). Between the trimmed V and J ends, which lost 1 base and 7 bases, there was a span of 10 bases. The CDR3 has 14 residues. From germline, CDR1 is SNHLY and CDR2 FYNNEI.

V usage is TRBV13 and J usage is TRBJ2-2; D uncertain. The CDR3 runs 11 residues. Trimming took 8 bases from V and 7 from J, leaving 8 bases between them. The germline V gene encodes CDR1 PRHDT and CDR2 FYEKMQ (reference sequence). The CDR3 sequence is CASVYGGELFF. The CDR3 bases are TGTGCCAGCGTGTACGGCGGGGAGCTGTTTTTT.

CDR3 in amino acids: CASSQRDRGTHGYTF. The CDR3 DNA reads TGTGCCAGCAGCCAAAGGGACAGGGGGACCCATGGCTACACCTTC. The genes are TRBV5-6 and TRBJ1-2, with TRBD1 identical over 11 bases. This CDR3 has 15 amino acids. The V gene's germline CDR1 is SGHDT and CDR2 YYEEEE. V lost 4 bases to trimming and J lost 6 bases; unmatched junction nucleotides: 8. The full variable domain, its missing parts supplied by reference TRBV5-6 and TRBJ1-2, is DAGVTQSPTHLIKTRGQQVTLRCSPKSGHDTVSWYQQALGQGPQFIFQYYEEEERQRGNFPDRFSGHQFPNYSSELNVNALLLGDSALYLCASSQRDRGTHGYTFGSGTRLTVV.

This clone was observed a handful of times. V gene TRBV5-4 combines with J gene TRBJ2-4; maybe TRBD1 (6 bases). The germline V gene has CDR1 SGHNT and CDR2 YYREEE (reference sequence). The CDR3 spans 16 residues. V lost 4 bases and J lost 1, with 15 bases in between. CDR3 sequence (DNA): TGTGCCAGCAGCGAACAGGCAAGGGGGGCCAAAAACATTCAGTACTTC. Translated: CASSEQARGAKNIQYF.

This clone was detected a few times. The chain has TRBV5-1 and TRBJ1-5, with 11 bases matching TRBD1. Unmatched junction bases numbered 4, after V lost 0 bases and J lost 5 bases. This CDR3 contains 16 residues. From germline, CDR1 is SGHRS and CDR2 YFSETQ. The CDR3 sequence is CASSLGGTGGYQPQHF. The CDR3 region has the DNA TGCGCCAGCAGCTTGGGTGGGACAGGGGGTTATCAGCCCCAGCATTTT.

The chain has TRBV30 and TRBJ1-3; no clear D. V lost 0 bases and J lost 0, with 12 bases in between. The CDR3 has 16 residues. CDR1 GTSNPN and CDR2 SVGIG come from the germline V gene (reference sequence). The CDR3 region is CAWSVRVRSSGNTIYF. Here the CDR3 DNA reads TGTGCCTGGAGTGTACGCGTTCGGAGCTCTGGAAACACCATATATTTT. Based on the CDR3 plus reference TRBV30 and TRBJ1-3, the full variable domain is SQTIHQWPATLVQPVGSPLSLECTVEGTSNPNLYWYRQAAGRGLQLLFYSVGIGQISSEVPQNLSASRPQDRQFILSSKKLLLSDSGFYLCAWSVRVRSSGNTIYFGEGSWLTVV.

This clone has just a few counts. The chain combines TRBV7-9 with TRBJ1-2; D is unclear. The CDR3 has 13 residues. Germline lookup yields CDR1 SEHNR and CDR2 FQNEAQ (reference sequence). Trimming left V 2 bases short and J 2 bases short, with 6 bases between. The CDR3 DNA follows: TGTGCCAGCAGCTTACAGGTGAACTATGGCTACACCTTC. It translates to CASSLQVNYGYTF.

This clone occurred a few times. This sequence joins TRBV27 and TRBJ2-7, with 8 nucleotides matching TRBD1. Germline trimming cut 3 bases from V and 4 bases from J; bases unmatched to any gene: 8. The germline gives CDR1 MNHEY, CDR2 SMNVEV (reference sequence). This CDR3 contains 15 residues. The CDR3 DNA reads as TGTGCCAGCAGTTTCCCCGGACAGGGAAGGTACGAGCAGTACTTC. As protein: CASSFPGQGRYEQYF.

This clone was seen a handful of times. The chain carries TRBV7-8 and TRBJ2-7; TRBD2 matches at 7 bases. V lost 3 bases to trimming and J lost 4 bases; unmatched junction nucleotides: 3. Germline CDR1 and CDR2: SGHVS and FQNEAQ. This CDR3 has 13 residues. In nucleotides, the CDR3 is TGTGCCAGCAGCTTGGGCGGGAGATACGAGCAGTACTTC. Translating it yields CASSLGGRYEQYF.